This TCR beta chain derives from a study of a mutant IDH1 vaccine in newly diagnosed glioma. Study information: Former treatment meant radiotherapy, temozolomide, or both; the majority had gotten both.

With 1 base removed from V and 0 bases from J, the gap between germline ends came to 10 bases. The germline V gene has CDR1 SGHTA and CDR2 FQGNSA. CDR3 length: 15 amino acids. Study observations and caveats: A vaccine-induced immune response developed in roughly 93% of the patients.

Libraries were prepared by immunoSEQ multiplex PCR; TCRdb keeps only in-frame clonotypes and omits some of them. Among about 33,000 clones, more than 85% were seen once, and the ten largest hold about 4.9%. Remarks on this clone: Its antigen is unknown.

Time point reported: baseline, week 1 (first vaccination visit). This sample's treatment: pre-vaccination baseline after standard-of-care therapy. The donors' diagnosis was new WHO grade 3 or 4 astrocytoma that was IDH1-mutant and ATRX-lost. Source: PBMCs, taken from a glioma patient treated with radiotherapy, temozolomide or both. The sequence was obtained from a woman in her thirties or forties with glioma. The chain has TRBV7-2 and TRBJ2-7; D gene ambiguous. CDR3 sequence reads: CASSLGGTGSYEQYF. CDR3 DNA sequence: TGTGCCAGCAGCTTAGGTGGCACCGGCTCCTACGAGCAGTACTTC.